This TCR beta chain emerged from a study of PD-1 blockade in classical Hodgkin lymphoma. The patients all showed relapse after autologous stem cell transplantation, while their brentuximab vedotin exposure varied. Between the trimmed V and J ends, which lost 5 bases and 6 bases, there was a span of 14 bases. The CDR3 totals 14 residues. CDR1 SGHVS and CDR2 FNYEAQ come from the germline V gene. Clones were sequenced by immunoSEQ multiplex PCR, and TCRdb holds only the in-frame ones, with some missing. The data contain over 60,000 clones, 60% to 80% of them singletons. The sequencing used peripheral blood mononuclear cells (PBMCs), collected before the second cycle of nivolumab. The gene calls are TRBV7-6 and TRBJ1-5; D perhaps matches TRBD1 (6 bases). The TCR comes from a human donor with classical Hodgkin lymphoma. CDR3 protein: CASSPTGALQPQHF. The CDR3 coding sequence is TGTGCCAGCAGCCCCACGGGGGCCCTTCAGCCCCAGCATTTT.